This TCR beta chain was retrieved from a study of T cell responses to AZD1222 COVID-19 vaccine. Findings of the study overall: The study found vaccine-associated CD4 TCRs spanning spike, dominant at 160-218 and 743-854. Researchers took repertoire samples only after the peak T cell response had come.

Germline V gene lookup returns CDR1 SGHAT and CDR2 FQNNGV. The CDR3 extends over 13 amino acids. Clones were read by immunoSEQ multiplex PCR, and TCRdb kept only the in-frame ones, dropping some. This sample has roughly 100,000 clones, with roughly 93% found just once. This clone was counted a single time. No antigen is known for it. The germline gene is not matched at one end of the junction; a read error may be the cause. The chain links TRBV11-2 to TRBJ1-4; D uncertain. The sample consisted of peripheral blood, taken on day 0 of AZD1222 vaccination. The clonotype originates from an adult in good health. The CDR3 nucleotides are TGTGCCAGCAGCTTACAACCAGACCATGAGGTTGACTTT. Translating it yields CASSLQPDHEVDF.